The T cell receptor (beta chain) under discussion was sequenced for a study of blood T cell repertoires in COVID-19. Study in general: COVID-19 samples collected from the United States, Italy and Spain covered acute and convalescent phases. PBMCs, B-cell-depleted T cells, or T cells were the source of the cDNA or gDNA that made up the material.

With regard to this clone: Other DNA variants within this sample encode the same CDR3.

How the authors handled the data: It was from reference gene primer amplification that nucleated cell counts were estimated. The table came from immunoSEQ multiplex PCR; TCRdb's copy has only in-frame clones and leaves some out. V and J calls and clone size are given by that table; D and trimming were obtained from the DNA. The table lists more than 250,000 clones, 70% to 90% of them singletons, with 5.1% in the top ten. The germline gives CDR1 LGHDT, CDR2 YNNKEL (reference sequence). CDR3 length equals 12 residues. J gave up 5 bases and V 5 bases, and 0 bases lay outside the gene matches. The clonotype comes from a man aged 50 to 59 with active or convalescent COVID-19. This chain uses TRBV3-1 (or the pseudogene TRBV3-2) with TRBJ1-1; TRBD1 matches 9 bases. The source material was peripheral blood. The CDR3 region has the DNA TGTGCCAGCAGCGACAGGGGGACTGAAGCTTTCTTT. It encodes CASSDRGTEAFF.